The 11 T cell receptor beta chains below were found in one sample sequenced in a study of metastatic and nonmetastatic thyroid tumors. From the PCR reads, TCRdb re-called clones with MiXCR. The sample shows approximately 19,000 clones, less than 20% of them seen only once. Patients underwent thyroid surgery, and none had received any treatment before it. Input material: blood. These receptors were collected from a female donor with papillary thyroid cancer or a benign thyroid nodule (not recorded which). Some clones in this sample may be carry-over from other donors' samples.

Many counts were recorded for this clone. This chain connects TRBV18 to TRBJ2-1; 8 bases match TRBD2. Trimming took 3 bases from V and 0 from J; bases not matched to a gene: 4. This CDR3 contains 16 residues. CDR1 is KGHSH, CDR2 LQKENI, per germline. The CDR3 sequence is CASSPGSGISYNEQFF. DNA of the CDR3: TGTGCCAGCTCACCGGGTAGCGGGATCTCCTACAATGAGCAGTTCTTC.

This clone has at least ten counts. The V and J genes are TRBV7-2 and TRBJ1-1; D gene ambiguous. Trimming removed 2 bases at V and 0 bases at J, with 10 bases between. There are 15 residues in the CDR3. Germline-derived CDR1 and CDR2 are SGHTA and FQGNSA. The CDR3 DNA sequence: TGTGCCAGCAGCTTAAAGGGAGCCCTGAACACTGAAGCTTTCTTT. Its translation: CASSLKGALNTEAFF. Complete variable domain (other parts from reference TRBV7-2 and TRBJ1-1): GAGVSQSPSNKVTEKGKDVELRCDPISGHTALYWYRQSLGQGLEFLIYFQGNSAPDKSGLPSDRFSAERTGGSVSTLTIQRTQQEDSAVYLCASSLKGALNTEAFFGQGTRLTVV.

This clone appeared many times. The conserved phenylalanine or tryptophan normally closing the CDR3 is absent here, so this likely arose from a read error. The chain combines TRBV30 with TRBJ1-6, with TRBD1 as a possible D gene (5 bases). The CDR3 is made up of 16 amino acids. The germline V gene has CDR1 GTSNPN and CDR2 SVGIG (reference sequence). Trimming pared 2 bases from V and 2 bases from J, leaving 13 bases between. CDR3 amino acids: CAWSPVGGAYNSPLHL. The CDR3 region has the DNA TGTGCCTGGAGTCCCGTGGGGGGAGCCTATAATTCACCCCTCCACCTT.

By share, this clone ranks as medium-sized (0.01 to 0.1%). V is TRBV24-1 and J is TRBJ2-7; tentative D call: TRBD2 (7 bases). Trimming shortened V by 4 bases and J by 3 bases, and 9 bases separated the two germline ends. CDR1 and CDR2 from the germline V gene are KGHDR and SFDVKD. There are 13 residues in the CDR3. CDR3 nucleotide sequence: TGTGCCACCAGTGAGGGAGGGGGCTACGAGCAGTACTTC. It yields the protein CATSEGGGYEQYF.

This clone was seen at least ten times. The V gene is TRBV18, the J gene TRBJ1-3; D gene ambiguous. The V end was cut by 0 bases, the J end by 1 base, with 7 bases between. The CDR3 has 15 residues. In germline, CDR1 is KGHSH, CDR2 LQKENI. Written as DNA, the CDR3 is TGTGCCAGCTCACCACCAGCAGCGTCTGGAAACACCATATATTTT. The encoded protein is CASSPPAASGNTIYF.

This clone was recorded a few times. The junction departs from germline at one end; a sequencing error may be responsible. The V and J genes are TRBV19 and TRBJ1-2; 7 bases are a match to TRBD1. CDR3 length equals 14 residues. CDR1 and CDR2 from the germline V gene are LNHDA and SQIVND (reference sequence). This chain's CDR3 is CASSMTQGVYGHTF. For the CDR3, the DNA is TGTGCCAGTAGTATGACCCAGGGGGTCTATGGCCACACCTTC.

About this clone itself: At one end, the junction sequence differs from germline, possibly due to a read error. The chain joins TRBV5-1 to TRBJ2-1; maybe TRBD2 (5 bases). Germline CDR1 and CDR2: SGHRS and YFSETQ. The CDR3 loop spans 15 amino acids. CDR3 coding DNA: TGCGCCGGCAGCTTGACTATCCTTTCTTACAATGAGCAGTTCTTC. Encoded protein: CAGSLTILSYNEQFF.

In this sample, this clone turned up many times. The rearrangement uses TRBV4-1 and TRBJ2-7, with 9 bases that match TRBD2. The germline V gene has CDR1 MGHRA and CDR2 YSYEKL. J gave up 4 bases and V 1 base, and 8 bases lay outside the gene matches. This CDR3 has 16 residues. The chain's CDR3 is CASSQVAGANGYEQYF. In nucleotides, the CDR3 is TGCGCCAGCAGCCAAGTAGCGGGGGCGAATGGATACGAGCAGTACTTC.

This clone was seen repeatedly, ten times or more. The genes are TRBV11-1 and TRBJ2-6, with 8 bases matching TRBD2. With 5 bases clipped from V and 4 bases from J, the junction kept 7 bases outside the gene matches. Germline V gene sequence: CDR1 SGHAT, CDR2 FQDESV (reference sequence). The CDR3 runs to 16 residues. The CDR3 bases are TGTGCCAGCAGCACCACTAGCGGAGCGGGGGCCAACGTCCTGACTTTC. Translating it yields CASSTTSGAGANVLTF. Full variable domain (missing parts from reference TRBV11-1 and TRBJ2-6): EAEVAQSPRYKITEKSQAVAFWCDPISGHATLYWYRQILGQGPELLVQFQDESVVDDSQLPKDRFSAERLKGVDSTLKIQPAELGDSAMYLCASSTTSGAGANVLTFGAGSRLTVL.

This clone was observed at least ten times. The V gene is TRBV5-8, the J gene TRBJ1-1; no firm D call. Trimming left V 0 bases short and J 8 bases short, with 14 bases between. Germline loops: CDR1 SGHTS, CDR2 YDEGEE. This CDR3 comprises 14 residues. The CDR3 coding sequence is TGTGCCAGCAGCTTGGGATACACGTACTCCGAAGCTTTCTTT. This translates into CASSLGYTYSEAFF.

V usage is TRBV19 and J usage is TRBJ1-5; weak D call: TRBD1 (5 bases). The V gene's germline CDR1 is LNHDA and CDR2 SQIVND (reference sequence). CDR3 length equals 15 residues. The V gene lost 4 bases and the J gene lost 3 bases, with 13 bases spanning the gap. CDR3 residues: CASSKWDRNNQPQHF. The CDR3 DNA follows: TGTGCCAGTAGTAAATGGGACCGCAACAATCAGCCCCAGCATTTT. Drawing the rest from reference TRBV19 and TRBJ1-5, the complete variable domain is DGGITQSPKYLFRKEGQNVTLSCEQNLNHDAMYWYRQDPGQGLRLIYYSQIVNDFQKGDIAEGYSVSREKKESFPLTVTSAQKNPTAFYLCASSKWDRNNQPQHFGDGTRLSIL.